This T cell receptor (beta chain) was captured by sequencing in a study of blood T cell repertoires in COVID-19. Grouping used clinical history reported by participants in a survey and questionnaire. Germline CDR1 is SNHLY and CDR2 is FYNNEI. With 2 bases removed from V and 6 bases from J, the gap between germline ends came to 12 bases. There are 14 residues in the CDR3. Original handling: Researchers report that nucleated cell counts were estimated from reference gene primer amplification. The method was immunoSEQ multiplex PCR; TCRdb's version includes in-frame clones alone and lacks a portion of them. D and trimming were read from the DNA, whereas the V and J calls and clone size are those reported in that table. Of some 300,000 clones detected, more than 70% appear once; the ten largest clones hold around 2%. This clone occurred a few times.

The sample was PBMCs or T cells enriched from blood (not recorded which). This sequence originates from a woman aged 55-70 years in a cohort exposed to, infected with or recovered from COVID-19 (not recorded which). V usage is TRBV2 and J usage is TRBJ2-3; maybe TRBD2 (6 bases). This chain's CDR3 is CASSERRLGDTQYF. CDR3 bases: TGTGCCAGCAGTGAAAGGAGACTAGGGGATACGCAGTATTTT.